Below, 14 T cell receptor beta chains from the same sample are listed, as sequenced in a study of cytomegalovirus exposure and HLA in healthy donors (dated by TCRdb to the late 2010s). The method was the immunoSEQ multiplex PCR assay. For the multiplex PCR, a mixture combining 60 forward primers for TCR Vbeta segments and 13 reverse primers for TCR Jbeta segments was used. Held by TCRdb, this immuneACCESS table contains in-frame sequences only and omits some clones. Under half of the omission traces to an unresolved V gene where checked; the cause of the rest is unknown. The sample table records approximately 180,000 clones; roughly 77% of these occur just once. Together, the top ten hold around 1.6% of the sample. Sequenced sample: PBMCs. The receptor source for this set is a woman in her 50s in good health and CMV-seronegative.

This clone has more than one count but fewer than ten. The V call is TRBV7-2, the J call TRBJ1-2; D perhaps matches TRBD1 (5 bases). Trimming took 2 bases from V and 5 from J, leaving 9 bases between them. The CDR3 covers 13 residues. The germline V gene has CDR1 SGHTA and CDR2 FQGNSA. The CDR3 here is CASSLITGYGYTF. For the CDR3, the DNA is TGTGCCAGCAGCTTAATTACAGGTTATGGCTACACCTTC.

The chain employs TRBV5-1 and TRBJ2-7, with a tentative D call TRBD1 (6 bases). Germline CDR1 SGHRS, CDR2 YFSETQ. This CDR3 is 14 amino acids long. V shed 0 bases and J shed 6 bases, with 13 bases lying between them. The CDR3 region is CASSLAAGDGEQYF. The CDR3 nucleotides read TGCGCCAGCAGCTTGGCGGCAGGGGACGGCGAGCAGTACTTC. Full variable domain (rest looked up from reference TRBV5-1 and TRBJ2-7): KAGVTQTPRYLIKTRGQQVTLSCSPISGHRSVSWYQQTPGQGLQFLFEYFSETQRNKGNFPGRFSGRQFSNSRSEMNVSTLELGDSALYLCASSLAAGDGEQYFGPGTRLTVT.

This clone came up many times. CDR3 protein: CASSYLAGGPEAFF. The CDR3, as DNA: TGTGCCAGCAGTTACTTGGCAGGGGGCCCTGAAGCTTTCTTT. The chain couples TRBV6-5 to TRBJ1-1; 8 bases fit TRBD1. The CDR3 totals 14 residues. Per the germline V gene, CDR1 is MNHEY and CDR2 is SVGAGI. The V and J ends lost 1 base and 6 bases, in that order; junction bases with no gene match: 4.

The chain employs TRBV7-8 and TRBJ2-7, with a possible D match to TRBD1 (5 bases). This CDR3 is 13 amino acids long. Trimming took off 1 base at V and 3 bases at J, with 7 bases between the two ends. Germline CDR1 and CDR2: SGHVS and FQNEAQ. The CDR3 bases are TGTGCCAGCAGCTTAGGACAGCACTACGAGCAGTACTTC. Translation gives CASSLGQHYEQYF.

The gene calls are TRBV7-2 and TRBJ1-2; TRBD1 matches 7 bases. The CDR3 has 14 residues. The germline gives CDR1 SGHTA, CDR2 FQGNSA. Trimming cost V 5 bases and J 3 bases; bases outside gene matches: 6. The CDR3 spells CASSPTGLHYGYTF. CDR3 sequence (DNA): TGTGCCAGCAGCCCGACAGGGTTGCACTATGGCTACACCTTC.

In DNA form, the CDR3 reads TGTGCCAGCAGCTCAATAGACCAGACAGGCGAAAAGACCCAGTACTTC. It codes for CASSSIDQTGEKTQYF. The V call is TRBV7-8, the J call TRBJ2-5, with D possibly matching TRBD1 (6 bases). V was trimmed by 4 bases and J by 6 bases, leaving 21 bases between them. There are 16 residues in the CDR3. Per germline, CDR1 SGHVS and CDR2 FQNEAQ.

The chain links TRBV21-1 to TRBJ1-2; the D segment call TRBD1 is taken from the table without a DNA check. TRBV21-1 is annotated as a pseudogene. The CDR3 runs 14 residues. The CDR3 DNA sequence: TGTGCCAGCAGCAGGAGGACAGTCAACTATGGCTACACCTTC. This gives the protein CASSRRTVNYGYTF.

The chain has TRBV9 and TRBJ2-1, with 7 bases matching TRBD2. The CDR3 has 16 residues. The germline gives CDR1 SGDLS, CDR2 YYNGEE. V lost 4 bases, J lost 1 base, and 8 bases stayed unmatched. The DNA for the CDR3 is TGTGCCAGCAGCCGTCCTGGGGGGGAGTCCTACAATGAGCAGTTCTTC. As protein: CASSRPGGESYNEQFF. The entire variable domain, with the rest obtained from reference TRBV9 and TRBJ2-1, is as follows: DSGVTQTPKHLITATGQRVTLRCSPRSGDLSVYWYQQSLDQGLQFLIQYYNGEERAKGNILERFSAQQFPDLHSELNLSSLELGDSALYFCASSRPGGESYNEQFFGPGTRLTVL.

The chain has TRBV19 and TRBJ1-4; tentative D call: TRBD1 (6 bases). V was trimmed by 9 bases and J by 2 bases, leaving 10 bases between them. The CDR3 has 13 residues. Germline CDR1 reads LNHDA; CDR2 reads SQIVND (reference sequence). The CDR3 bases are TGTGCCAGCAGACAGGTGACTAATGAAAAACTGTTTTTT. Translation: CASRQVTNEKLFF. Together with reference TRBV19 and TRBJ1-4, the CDR3 gives the full variable domain: DGGITQSPKYLFRKEGQNVTLSCEQNLNHDAMYWYRQDPGQGLRLIYYSQIVNDFQKGDIAEGYSVSREKKESFPLTVTSAQKNPTAFYLCASRQVTNEKLFFGSGTQLSVL.

V and J are TRBV5-6 and TRBJ2-3; D remains ambiguous. The germline V and J ends were trimmed by 2 bases and 4 bases, with 8 bases remaining between them. The CDR3 consists of 13 residues. The germline gives CDR1 SGHDT, CDR2 YYEEEE. CDR3 DNA sequence: TGTGCCAGCAGCTTAGCCCTGGCAGATACGCAGTATTTT. Translation gives CASSLALADTQYF.

The V and J genes are TRBV7-2 and TRBJ2-7, with a weak D call TRBD2 (5 bases). V lost 0 bases, J lost 2 bases, and 8 bases lay in between. Germline CDR1 SGHTA, CDR2 FQGNSA. The CDR3 covers 14 residues. Here the CDR3 reads CASSLASGTYEQYF. CDR3 DNA: TGTGCCAGCAGCTTAGCTTCCGGGACCTACGAGCAGTACTTC.

The rearrangement links TRBV7-6 to TRBJ1-1, with unresolved D. The CDR3 is 14 amino acids. Germline CDR1 and CDR2: SGHVS and FNYEAQ. V gave up 6 bases and J gave up 1 base, with 12 bases separating them. In DNA, the CDR3 is TGTGCCAGCAGACGCACTGAGGGGAACACTGAAGCTTTCTTT. As protein: CASRRTEGNTEAFF. Full variable domain (outside the CDR3, taken from reference TRBV7-6 and TRBJ1-1): GAGVSQSPRYKVTKRGQDVALRCDPISGHVSLYWYRQALGQGPEFLTYFNYEAQQDKSGLPNDRFSAERPEGSISTLTIQRTEQRDSAMYRCASRRTEGNTEAFFGQGTRLTVV.

The chain employs TRBV6-1 and TRBJ2-2; 12 bases are a match to TRBD1. Losses at the gene ends were 6 bases for V and 5 bases for J; bases not matched to a gene: 4. The CDR3 length is 15 residues. Germline V gives CDR1 MNHNS, CDR2 SASEGT. This CDR3 is CASRPGQGATGELFF. The CDR3 nucleotides are TGTGCCAGCAGACCGGGACAGGGGGCAACCGGGGAGCTGTTTTTT.

The J gene is TRBJ2-1, the V gene TRBV9; D gene uncertain. CDR3 length: 13 residues. Germline V gene lookup returns CDR1 SGDLS and CDR2 YYNGEE. Trimming pared 4 bases from V and 5 bases from J, leaving 10 bases between. The CDR3 loop reads CASSPGVNNEQFF. The CDR3 nucleotides are TGTGCCAGCAGCCCCGGTGTTAACAATGAGCAGTTCTTC.